The 8 T cell receptor beta chains below were found in one sample sequenced in a study of T-cell reconstitution after alpha-beta-depleted transplantation in children. Preparing the TCRbeta library involved the use of unique molecular identifiers. TCRdb passed the PCR reads through MiXCR, listing each CDR3 protein once. The table records roughly 500,000 distinct CDR3 sequences, roughly 18% of them present only once. The input for sequencing was PBMCs from the stem cell graft donor, taken from the stem cell graft. These receptors all stem from a human donor who donated a stem cell graft to a child with acute lymphoblastic leukemia.

The chain couples TRBV20-1 to TRBJ2-7, with 8 bases lining up with TRBD1. V shed 5 bases, J shed 5 bases, and the junction held 8 bases outside the gene matches. The CDR3 is 13 amino acids. CDR1 is DFQATT and CDR2 is SNEGSKA in the germline V gene (reference sequence). The CDR3 protein is CSAPSAGGDEQYF. The DNA for the CDR3 is TGCAGTGCTCCCTCTGCAGGGGGCGACGAGCAGTACTTC.

V gene TRBV5-1 combines with J gene TRBJ2-7, with D perhaps matching TRBD2 (5 bases). The CDR3 extends over 14 amino acids. The V and J ends lost 4 bases and 4 bases respectively, with 15 bases between them. Germline V gene data show CDR1 as SGHRS and CDR2 as YFSETQ. DNA for the CDR3: TGCGCCAGCAGCAACCGGGAACTTAGTTACGAGCAGTACTTC. It codes for CASSNRELSYEQYF.

This clonotype was counted only a few times. The chain couples TRBV15 to TRBJ1-1; the D gene is possibly TRBD1 (5 bases). The length of the CDR3 is 14 residues. V was trimmed by 4 bases and J by 4 bases, leaving 13 bases between them. The germline CDR1 and CDR2 sequences are LNHNV and YYDKDF (reference sequence). Here the CDR3 DNA reads TGTGCCACCAGCATCGGGGCCCTGAGCACTGAAGCTTTCTTT. This encodes CATSIGALSTEAFF.

This clonotype was counted a few times. The chain employs TRBV7-9 and TRBJ1-2; D is unresolved. The CDR3 loop spans 13 amino acids. From germline, CDR1 is SEHNR and CDR2 FQNEAQ (reference sequence). Trimming took 6 bases from V and 8 from J, leaving 16 bases between them. CDR3 sequence reads: CASRSYPGYGYTF. The CDR3 DNA reads TGTGCCAGCAGATCCTACCCGGGGTACGGCTACACCTTC.

This rearrangement joins TRBV12-3 or TRBV12-4 to TRBJ2-7; D gene uncertain. Between the trimmed V and J ends, which lost 1 base and 0 bases, there was a span of 10 bases. This CDR3 region has 15 residues. DNA for the CDR3: TGTGCCAGCAGTTTAGGGCCGTCGAGCTCCTACGAGCAGTACTTC. Amino acid sequence: CASSLGPSSSYEQYF.

The chain uses TRBV5-1 and TRBJ2-1; tentative D call: TRBD1 (7 bases). The germline gives CDR1 SGHRS, CDR2 YFSETQ. The CDR3 is 16 residues long. V shed 5 bases and J shed 8 bases, with 23 bases lying between them. CDR3 protein: CASSTLERRRGHEQFF. Written as DNA, the CDR3 is TGCGCCAGCAGTACACTAGAGAGAAGGAGGGGGCATGAGCAGTTCTTC.

The chain carries TRBV5-1 and TRBJ1-1; D possibly corresponds to TRBD1 (6 bases). The ends were cut back, 1 base at V and 9 bases at J, with 19 bases in the middle. This CDR3 contains 15 residues. Germline V gene data show CDR1 as SGHRS and CDR2 as YFSETQ. The CDR3 DNA reads as TGCGCCAGCAGCTTGTCCCAACAGGGAGAAGTAAAAGCTTTCTTT. Amino acid sequence: CASSLSQQGEVKAFF.

Of note for this clonotype: Relative to the germline gene, one junction end is altered; a read error may explain this. This rearrangement joins TRBV7-9 to TRBJ2-1, with a weak D call TRBD2 (5 bases). The CDR3 consists of 16 residues. Germline assignment: CDR1 SEHNR and CDR2 FQNEAQ (reference sequence). This CDR3 is CASSRTGGAVYNKQFF. The CDR3 DNA reads TGTGCCAGCAGCCGAACCGGAGGCGCCGTTTACAATAAGCAGTTCTTC.